This TCR beta chain came from a study of PD-1 blockade in classical Hodgkin lymphoma. Whole-study results and caveats: Diminished baseline TCR diversity has been reported in newly diagnosed patients relative to healthy donors. The diversity seen at baseline in complete responders resembled that of newly diagnosed patients.

As regards this clone: Its antigen is unknown.

Looked up from germline, CDR1 is LNHDA and CDR2 is SQIVND (reference sequence). V lost 5 bases and J lost 2; bases outside the gene matches: 18. The CDR3 runs 18 residues. The protocol was immunoSEQ multiplex PCR, while the TCRdb copy is restricted to in-frame clones and leaves out a portion. The sample includes about 24,000 clones, around 70% of them seen just once. Each patient relapsed following autologous stem cell transplantation, and prior brentuximab vedotin exposure differed. This chain links TRBV19 with TRBJ2-7; 7 bases match TRBD1. The specimen was peripheral blood mononuclear cells (PBMCs), collected at baseline. This TCR came from a human donor with classical Hodgkin lymphoma. The CDR3 here is CASSPGTAAFPQAYEQYF. CDR3 sequence (DNA): TGTGCCAGTAGTCCCGGGACAGCCGCCTTCCCCCAAGCCTACGAGCAGTACTTC.